The source of this T cell receptor beta chain is a study of cytomegalovirus exposure and HLA in healthy donors. Turning to the study itself: An earlier analysis identified fewer than 130 million unique TCR beta sequences in about 200 million T cells. Study results and caveats: Prior analysis indicated that the majority of TCR beta V segments exhibited productivity approximately 90% or approximately 30% of the time.

The PCR was carried out with 60 Vbeta primers and 13 Jbeta primers. Sequencing was performed with immunoSEQ multiplex PCR; in TCRdb, only in-frame clones are kept and a portion is missing. Counted here are more than 130,000 clones, about 75% occurring once; the ten biggest clones make up 3.5% to 4%. A remark on this clone: Its matching antigen is unknown.

J was trimmed by 8 bases and V by 2 bases; bases with no gene match: 4. The CDR3 totals 14 residues. Germline V gene lookup returns CDR1 SGHVS and CDR2 FQNEAQ. The sample comprised PBMCs. The origin of this receptor is a man aged 18 to 29 in good health and CMV-seronegative. This chain uses TRBV7-8 with TRBJ2-1; 9 positions agree with TRBD1. DNA for the CDR3: TGTGCCAGCAGCTTAAGGGACAGGGAGGATGAGCAGTTCTTC. Its translation: CASSLRDREDEQFF. The full variable domain, in which reference TRBV7-8 and TRBJ2-1 provide the parts outside the CDR3, is GAGVSQSPRYKVAKRGQDVALRCDPISGHVSLFWYQQALGQGPEFLTYFQNEAQLDKSGLPSDRFFAERPEGSVSTLKIQRTQQEDSAVYLCASSLRDREDEQFFGPGTRLTVL.